This T cell receptor (beta chain) was observed in a study of blood T cell repertoires in COVID-19 (dated by TCRdb to the early 2020s). About the full investigation: Samples from collaborators originated in the United States, Italy and Spain and spanned both the acute and convalescent phases of COVID-19. The material from the prospective study consisted of cDNA or gDNA derived from T cells, B-cell-depleted T cells, or PBMCs. The dataset comprised deeply sampled blood TCRbeta repertoires from subjects exposed to, actively infected with, or recovered from COVID-19. The repertoires were released in a freely available public database meant as a resource for research on the immune response to SARS-CoV-2. Samples came from the ongoing ImmuneRACE study (first 160 participants) plus 1,254 subjects from 6 global collaborators. The sample metadata nearly always contained a de-identified subject ID, COVID-19 status, age in years and sex. Where available, HLA class I and class II types were taken from metadata supplied by the sample provider and were not determined by assay-based typing. The full study reports these points: Clinical and demographic metadata were provided uncurated, with the amount varying by source and participant.

TCRbeta CDR3 regions were amplified from genomic DNA using the immunoSEQ Assay, a bias-controlled multiplex PCR. As for the authors' bioinformatics: The number of nucleated cells in each sample was estimated by amplification of reference gene primers within the assay. Sequence reads were collapsed and filtered to measure the absolute abundance of every unique TCRbeta CDR3 rearrangement. For each sample, productive Simpson clonality was calculated by taking the square root of Simpson's diversity index across productive rearrangements. What TCRdb holds here is the immuneACCESS table cut down to in-frame rearrangements. Part of the clones is not present; checked against another copy, under half of the missing clones reflect an unresolved V gene, and the others are unexplained. That table is the source of V, J and clone size, and D and trimming were worked out from the DNA. This sample comprises a few hundred thousand clones, nearly 90% of them detected only once. The ten largest account for roughly 11% of the sample.

In Seattle, one collaborating source enrolled patients while the infection was active and tracked those patients longitudinally over the course of disease. Each collaborating institution followed its own protocols to collect whole blood in K2EDTA tubes. Collaborator samples were shipped for TCRbeta analysis as frozen whole blood, isolated PBMCs, or DNA extracted from either sample type. Regarding this clone: No antigen is known for it. Within one base of it there is no much larger clone, and no base qualities were kept.

Sequences were obtained from peripheral blood. The clonotype originates from a woman aged 25 to 45 with COVID-19, enrolled during active disease.

The CDR3 region reads CATSRVRQGVEEKLFF. The nucleotides are TGTGCCACCAGCAGAGTTAGACAGGGGGTAGAGGAAAAACTGTTTTTT. The rearranged segments are TRBV15 and TRBJ1-4, and 9 junctional nucleotides match TRBD1. The CDR3 measures 16 amino acids from cysteine to phenylalanine. This entry keeps only the CDR3 DNA: 48 bases, framed from base 1. Compared with germline, V lacks 1 base and J lacks 8 bases; bases without a gene match: 8. Reading the germline V gene (reference sequence) gives CDR1 LNHNV and CDR2 YYDKDF.